The rows below give T cell receptor beta chains drawn from one sample of a study of T cells after yellow fever vaccination. A single record per CDR3 protein comes from TCRdb applying MiXCR to the 5' RACE reads. Altogether more than 65,000 distinct CDR3 sequences are present, roughly 6% being singletons, with the ten largest covering less than 2.5%. The starting material was CD4+ T cells sorted from PBMCs, obtained more than 13 days after the first yellow fever vaccination. The receptors derive from a man younger than 30 who received the YFV17D yellow fever vaccine. CDR3s include the opening cysteine and the closing phenylalanine or tryptophan. D genes are given only for firm matches. Rows give clone size only sometimes, using once, few, many, or a class for an expanded clone.

>TRBD2|many|TRBJ2-7|TRBV11-2
TGTGCCAGCGCGGGGGTGGGCTACGAGCAGTACTTC
CASAGVGYEQYF
>TRBD1|many|TRBJ1-1|TRBV12-3/TRBV12-4
TGTGCCAGCAGCCCCGGGATGGGACAGAATATGAACACTGAAGCTTTCTTT
CASSPGMGQNMNTEAFF
>NA|many|TRBJ1-2|TRBV6-6
TGTGCCAGCAGTCCAGGGTATGGCTACACCTTC
CASSPGYGYTF
>NA|few|TRBJ2-7|TRBV5-4
TGTGCCAGCAGCCTAGCCAACGAGCAGTACTTC
CASSLANEQYF
>NA|medium-sized|TRBJ2-1|TRBV5-5
TGTGCCAGCAGCTTTCACGCGACTACTTACAATGAGCAGTTCTTC
CASSFHATTYNEQFF
>NA|few|TRBJ1-2|TRBV5-5
TGTGCCAGCAGCTTCGACGGGTATTATGGCTACACCTTC
CASSFDGYYGYTF
>NA|many|TRBJ2-6|TRBV25-1
TGTGCCAGCAGTGAGGGAGGCGCTGGGGCCAACGTCCTGACTTTC
CASSEGGAGANVLTF
>TRBD1|many|TRBJ2-7|TRBV5-1
TGCGCCAGCAGCCCGGGGACAGGTCGTAGCGAGCAGTACTTC
CASSPGTGRSEQYF
>NA|many|TRBJ1-1|TRBV12-3/TRBV12-4
TGTGCCAGCAGTTTAATTTCCAAAGCTTTCTTT
CASSLISKAFF
>NA|many|TRBJ1-2|TRBV6-1
TGTGCCAGCAGGGAACGAAACGAGTGGGAGGGAATCGGCTATGGCTACACCTTC
CASRERNEWEGIGYGYTF
>TRBD1|many|TRBJ1-4|TRBV20-1
TGCAGTGCTAGAGTACGAGGGGGCCGATTCGATGAAAAACTGTTTTTT
CSARVRGGRFDEKLFF
>TRBD1|NA|TRBJ2-1|TRBV12-3/TRBV12-4
TGTGCCAGCACCCGACAGGGACCTTCCTACAATGAGCAGTTCTTC
CASTRQGPSYNEQFF
>TRBD1|many|TRBJ1-6|TRBV20-1
TGCAGTGCTAGGGCTTCCGGGACAGGGTGGGCACCCCTCCACTTT
CSARASGTGWAPLHF
>TRBD2|many|TRBJ2-1|TRBV5-4
TGTGCCAGCCAGGCTAGCGGGGGGGCAGATGAGCAGTTCTTC
CASQASGGADEQFF
>TRBD1|many|TRBJ2-3|TRBV7-9
TGTGCCAGCAGCAGGACAGGGGGTAACACAGATACGCAGTATTTT
CASSRTGGNTDTQYF
>TRBD2|many|TRBJ2-1|TRBV6-5
TGTGCCAGCAGTTACTCGCGGGGGGCCTACAATGAGCAGTTCTTC
CASSYSRGAYNEQFF
>NA|few|TRBJ1-1|TRBV20-1
TGCAGTGCTACCACTGCGGGGCATCGAGAGAGCACTGAAGCTTTCTTT
CSATTAGHRESTEAFF
>NA|many|TRBJ1-3|TRBV28
TGTGCCAGCACCCCTCACAGCTCTGGAAACACCATATATTTT
CASTPHSSGNTIYF
>NA|many|TRBJ1-5|TRBV28
TGTGCCAGCAGCTCCTCAGGTCAGCCCCAGCATTTT
CASSSSGQPQHF
>NA|many|TRBJ2-7|TRBV18
TGTGCCAGCTCACCGGCAGGCTTGAGCTCCTACGAGCAGTACTTC
CASSPAGLSSYEQYF